The 32 T cell receptor beta chains reported below all come from one sample, sequenced in a study of cytomegalovirus exposure and HLA in healthy donors (dated by TCRdb to 2017 to 2019). To prepare the library, the immunoSEQ multiplex PCR assay was applied. For the multiplex PCR, a mixture combining 60 forward primers for TCR Vbeta segments and 13 reverse primers for TCR Jbeta segments was used. TCRdb carries this immuneACCESS record with in-frame sequences only. Its versions omit some clonotypes, under half of them owing to an unresolved V gene in the studies checked, with the rest unexplained. For this sample there are approximately 59,000 clones; almost 70% appear just once. The leading ten clones occupy 15% to 20% of the sample. Specimen: PBMCs. Receptor source: a man aged 40-49 years in good health and CMV-seropositive.

CDR3 sequence reads: CASSTGTGYTRAFF. As DNA, the CDR3 is TGTGCCAGCAGTACCGGGACAGGCTACACTCGAGCTTTCTTT. The rearrangement uses TRBV6-5 and TRBJ1-1; 8 bases match TRBD1. V trimming: 5 bases; J trimming: 10 bases; junction bases outside the gene matches: 12. CDR1 is MNHEY and CDR2 is SVGAGI in the germline V gene. This CDR3 contains 14 residues.

The CDR3 coding sequence is TGTGCCAGTAGTATTTTTGCAGGGAACAACAATGAGCAGTTCTTC. It yields the protein CASSIFAGNNNEQFF. V and J are TRBV19 and TRBJ2-1; possible D gene TRBD1, 5 bases. Trimming stripped 3 bases from V and 5 bases from J, with 14 bases between. The germline V gene has CDR1 LNHDA and CDR2 SQIVND (reference sequence). This CDR3 spans 15 amino acids.

The V and J genes are TRBV7-9 and TRBJ2-3; 11 bases map to TRBD2. The CDR3 covers 17 residues. The V gene end was trimmed by 5 bases and the J gene end by 6 bases; junction bases not matched to a gene: 13. Germline lookup yields CDR1 SEHNR and CDR2 FQNEAQ (reference sequence). The CDR3 DNA sequence: TGTGCCAGCAGCCCTTCTTATAGCGGGAGGGAGATCGATACGCAGTATTTT. This translates into CASSPSYSGREIDTQYF.

V is TRBV5-1 and J is TRBJ2-5, with D uncertain. The germline gives CDR1 SGHRS, CDR2 YFSETQ. V lost 0 bases to trimming and J lost 4 bases, with 7 bases between them. This CDR3 comprises 13 residues. CDR3 nucleotides: TGCGCCAGCAGCTTGGGCCGAGGAGAGACCCAGTACTTC. Protein product: CASSLGRGETQYF.

The chain links TRBV7-6 to TRBJ1-4; a weak D match, TRBD1 (5 bases). CDR1 is SGHVS, CDR2 FNYEAQ, per germline. The length of the CDR3 is 14 residues. Trimming removed 3 bases from V and 6 bases from J, with 11 bases in between. The CDR3 spells CASSFQGSDEKLFF. Written as DNA, the CDR3 is TGTGCCAGCAGCTTCCAGGGTTCCGATGAAAAACTGTTTTTT.

In nucleotides, the CDR3 is TGTGCTAGTGGTCAAACACGACAGGGGGCATGGCAGCCCCAGCATTTT. It encodes CASGQTRQGAWQPQHF. The chain is built from TRBV12-5 and TRBJ1-5; 10 nucleotides agree with TRBD1. V shed 5 bases, J shed 7 bases, and the junction held 11 bases outside the gene matches. The CDR3 has 16 residues. Looked up from germline, CDR1 is LGHNT and CDR2 is FRNRAP.

The chain combines TRBV30 with TRBJ2-5; no definite D call. The V gene's germline CDR1 is GTSNPN and CDR2 SVGIG (reference sequence). The CDR3 has 16 amino acids. V was clipped by 0 bases and J by 5 bases, with 19 bases between them. The CDR3 DNA follows: TGTGCCTGGAGTGTAAGCCCCACGGGTTTAGGTGAGACCCAGTACTTC. Amino acid sequence: CAWSVSPTGLGETQYF.

This rearrangement joins TRBV4-1 to TRBJ2-7; a weak D match, TRBD1 (6 bases). CDR3 length: 16 amino acids. Trimming stripped 4 bases from V and 5 bases from J, with 21 bases between. CDR1 is MGHRA, CDR2 YSYEKL, per germline. The CDR3 sequence: CASSPHGRQGSHEQYF. In DNA form, the CDR3 reads TGCGCCAGCAGCCCCCATGGAAGGCAGGGGTCCCACGAGCAGTACTTC.

The rearrangement uses TRBV6-5 and TRBJ2-3; TRBD1 matches 8 bases. J gave up 7 bases and V 8 bases, and 8 bases lay outside the gene matches. In germline, CDR1 is MNHEY, CDR2 SVGAGI. The CDR3 loop spans 13 amino acids. The CDR3 sequence is CASGDRGRNTQYF. The CDR3 DNA follows: TGTGCCAGCGGTGACAGGGGACGTAATACGCAGTATTTT.

This sequence joins TRBV5-4 and TRBJ2-5; 9 bases align to TRBD2. CDR3 size: 16 residues. The V gene end was trimmed by 0 bases and the J gene end by 5 bases; junction bases not matched to a gene: 8. Germline V CDR1 and CDR2: SGHNT, YYREEE (reference sequence). CDR3 nucleotide sequence: TGTGCCAGCAGCTTGGTGTCGGGACTAGCTTTTGAGACCCAGTACTTC. Translating it yields CASSLVSGLAFETQYF.

The CDR3 region has the DNA TGTGCCAGTAGTCCCCAGGAGGGGCAGGGGGGCTATGGCTACACCTTC. Translating it yields CASSPQEGQGGYGYTF. The chain employs TRBV19 and TRBJ1-2; 7 bases align to TRBD1. Trimming at V came to 5 bases and at J to 4 bases, leaving 13 bases not matched to a gene. Germline-derived CDR1 and CDR2 are LNHDA and SQIVND (reference sequence). This CDR3 has 16 residues.

The genes are TRBV19 and TRBJ2-7, with D uncertain. In germline, CDR1 is LNHDA, CDR2 SQIVND (reference sequence). V dropped 6 bases and J dropped 0 bases, with 6 bases sitting between them. This CDR3 spans 12 amino acids. In DNA form, the CDR3 reads TGTGCCAGTAGGTCAGGCTCCTACGAGCAGTACTTC. This gives the protein CASRSGSYEQYF.

This clone was counted once. The V and J genes are TRBV25-1 and TRBJ2-5, with 14 bases identical to TRBD2. V shed 1 base and J 2 bases; nucleotides not matched to a gene: 6. The CDR3 sequence is 18 residues long. CDR1 and CDR2 (germline): MGHDK, SYGVNS. The CDR3 protein is CASSESGLAGAQQETQYF. For the CDR3, the DNA is TGTGCCAGCAGTGAATCGGGACTAGCGGGGGCCCAACAAGAGACCCAGTACTTC.

The J gene is TRBJ2-2, the V gene TRBV5-1; a possible D gene is TRBD2 (6 bases). The CDR3 extends over 14 amino acids. CDR1 and CDR2 from the germline V gene are SGHRS and YFSETQ. V dropped 6 bases and J dropped 1 base, with 10 bases sitting between them. DNA of the CDR3: TGCGCCAGCACCACCGGGGGGAACACCGGGGAGCTGTTTTTT. Translating gives CASTTGGNTGELFF.

The chain employs TRBV15 and TRBJ1-6; D call uncertain. The V and J ends lost 0 bases and 5 bases respectively, with 8 bases between them. Per the germline V gene, CDR1 is LNHNV and CDR2 is YYDKDF (reference sequence). The CDR3 spans 15 residues. CDR3 DNA sequence: TGTGCCACCAGCAGAGATCAACACCATAATTCACCCCTCCACTTT. Translation gives CATSRDQHHNSPLHF.

This clone appeared a few times. This chain links TRBV6-6 with TRBJ1-2; 9 bases map to TRBD1. Per germline, CDR1 MNHNY and CDR2 SVGAGI (reference sequence). The CDR3 length is 16 residues. V lost 4 bases and J lost 6; bases outside the gene matches: 12. The DNA of the CDR3 is TGTGCCAGCAGTTCCCGTGCCCGGGACAGGGTTGATGGCTACACCTTC. The encoded protein is CASSSRARDRVDGYTF.

The chain has TRBV29-1 and TRBJ2-7, with D tentatively TRBD1 (6 bases). The CDR3 sequence is 12 residues long. V was trimmed by 1 base and J by 2 bases, leaving 6 bases between them. Germline assignment: CDR1 SQVTM and CDR2 ANQGSEA. The CDR3 loop reads CSVEGQAYEQYF. In DNA, the CDR3 is TGCAGCGTTGAAGGACAGGCCTACGAGCAGTACTTC.

J is TRBJ2-2 and V is TRBV10-3; 16 bases match TRBD2. The CDR3 sequence is 19 residues long. The germline CDR1 and CDR2 sequences are ENHRY and SYGVKD. Unmatched junction bases numbered 9, after V lost 2 bases and J lost 6 bases. This CDR3 reads CAISEPGGTSGGAPGELFF. The DNA for the CDR3 is TGTGCCATCAGTGAGCCCGGCGGGACTAGCGGGGGGGCCCCCGGGGAGCTGTTTTTT.

The rearrangement links TRBV18 to TRBJ1-5, with D maybe TRBD1 (5 bases). V was shortened by 3 bases and J by 3 bases, with 9 bases between the two germline ends. CDR1 and CDR2 (germline): KGHSH, LQKENI. This CDR3 is built from 14 residues. CDR3 residues: CASSPGGNNQPQHF. CDR3 nucleotide sequence: TGTGCCAGCTCACCGGGGGGGAACAATCAGCCCCAGCATTTT.

The rearrangement joins TRBV30 to TRBJ1-1; 8 positions agree with TRBD1. The CDR3 is 15 amino acids. With V trimmed by 3 bases and J by 6 bases, 12 bases remained unmatched. Germline assignment: CDR1 GTSNPN and CDR2 SVGIG (reference sequence). The CDR3 nucleotides read TGTGCCTGGAGGAAAATGAGGGGACAGGACGCTGAAGCTTTCTTT. This gives the protein CAWRKMRGQDAEAFF.

V gene TRBV5-1 combines with J gene TRBJ1-2; 9 bases are a match to TRBD1. CDR1 SGHRS and CDR2 YFSETQ come from the germline V gene. The junction had 15 bases not matched to a gene; V was cut back by 6 bases and J by 3 bases. CDR3 length equals 17 residues. CDR3 loop: CASMKGTGRVLDYGYTF. The CDR3 DNA sequence: TGCGCCAGCATGAAGGGGACAGGGCGGGTATTGGACTATGGCTACACCTTC.

CDR3 sequence (DNA): TGTGCCAGCTCACAACGGACAATCTCTGGAAACACCATATATTTT. It yields the protein CASSQRTISGNTIYF. V usage is TRBV18 and J usage is TRBJ1-3; a weak D match, TRBD1 (5 bases). The ends were cut back, 4 bases at V and 0 bases at J, with 10 bases in the middle. Germline CDR1 reads KGHSH; CDR2 reads LQKENI. The CDR3 is 15 amino acids.

The chain recombines TRBV19 with TRBJ1-1; a possible D gene is TRBD1 (6 bases). The V gene's germline CDR1 is LNHDA and CDR2 SQIVND (reference sequence). Between the trimmed V and J ends, which lost 1 base and 1 base, there was a span of 10 bases. The CDR3 covers 15 residues. The CDR3 loop reads CASSIGGGRNTEAFF. CDR3 DNA: TGTGCCAGTAGTATAGGGGGGGGGCGGAACACTGAAGCTTTCTTT.

V usage is TRBV15 and J usage is TRBJ1-2; D not certain. The germline V gene has CDR1 LNHNV and CDR2 YYDKDF (reference sequence). This CDR3 spans 13 amino acids. Deletions cut 0 bases from V and 8 bases from J, with 10 bases between. The CDR3 sequence: CATSRDAYEGYTF. CDR3 nucleotides: TGTGCCACCAGCAGAGATGCCTACGAGGGCTACACCTTC.

The gene calls are TRBV5-1 and TRBJ2-1; the D gene is possibly TRBD1 (6 bases). The V gene lost 0 bases and the J gene lost 7 bases, with 20 bases spanning the gap. Germline CDR1 and CDR2: SGHRS and YFSETQ. The CDR3 runs to 17 residues. CDR3 loop: CASSLVGAGFSRNEQFF. The CDR3 region has the DNA TGCGCCAGCAGCTTGGTGGGGGCGGGCTTCAGTAGGAATGAGCAGTTCTTC.

This CDR3 is CASSIDPRGNSPLHF. The CDR3 DNA reads as TGTGCCAGTAGTATAGATCCCAGGGGGAATTCACCCCTCCACTTT. The chain joins TRBV19 to TRBJ1-6; 7 bases agree with TRBD1. With V trimmed by 0 bases and J by 7 bases, 3 bases remained unmatched. This CDR3 region has 15 residues. Germline V gives CDR1 LNHDA, CDR2 SQIVND (reference sequence).

The J gene is TRBJ2-7, the V gene TRBV30, with 9 bases fitting TRBD1. V was pared by 1 base and J by 7 bases, with 2 bases of the junction left unmatched. In germline, CDR1 is GTSNPN, CDR2 SVGIG (reference sequence). The CDR3 length is 12 residues. The CDR3 DNA follows: TGTGCCTGGAGTGGGACAGGGGTTGAGCAGTACTTC. Its translation: CAWSGTGVEQYF.

This clone was seen more than once but under ten times. The V call is TRBV7-6, the J call TRBJ2-6; weak D call: TRBD2 (5 bases). The CDR3 covers 16 residues. The V gene lost 2 bases and the J gene lost 1 base, with 9 bases spanning the gap. Germline assignment: CDR1 SGHVS and CDR2 FNYEAQ. CDR3 amino acids: CASSLQRNSGANVLTF. The DNA for the CDR3 is TGTGCCAGCAGCTTACAGCGGAATTCTGGGGCCAACGTCCTGACTTTC.

The J gene is TRBJ1-4, the V gene TRBV9; D unclear. The CDR3 loop spans 15 amino acids. Germline V gives CDR1 SGDLS, CDR2 YYNGEE. V lost 0 bases to trimming and J lost 6 bases, with 12 bases between them. CDR3 nucleotide sequence: TGTGCCAGCAGCGTAGATAGCCGAGGATATGAAAAACTGTTTTTT. Encoded protein: CASSVDSRGYEKLFF.

V is TRBV14 and J is TRBJ2-3; 12 bases are shared with TRBD1. Germline V gene data show CDR1 as SGHDN and CDR2 as FVKESK. This CDR3 has 15 amino acids. J was trimmed by 5 bases and V by 4 bases; bases with no gene match: 4. In DNA, the CDR3 is TGTGCCAGCAGCCCCTGGGACAGGGGGCTAGATACGCAGTATTTT. It encodes CASSPWDRGLDTQYF.

The chain uses TRBV25-1 and TRBJ1-6; maybe TRBD1 (6 bases). Germline CDR1 is MGHDK and CDR2 is SYGVNS. V was clipped by 6 bases and J by 9 bases, with 9 bases between them. CDR3 length: 12 amino acids. Here the CDR3 reads CASSRGPSPLHF. In nucleotides, the CDR3 is TGTGCCAGCAGCAGGGGACCTTCACCCCTCCACTTT.

The rearrangement uses TRBV2 and TRBJ1-5, with a weak D call TRBD1 (6 bases). This CDR3 spans 15 amino acids. The V end lost 4 bases, the J end lost 5 bases, and 15 bases lay between the germline ends. Per germline, CDR1 SNHLY and CDR2 FYNNEI. CDR3: CASSAGRGGDQPQHF. As DNA, the CDR3 is TGTGCCAGCAGTGCGGGCAGGGGCGGCGATCAGCCCCAGCATTTT.